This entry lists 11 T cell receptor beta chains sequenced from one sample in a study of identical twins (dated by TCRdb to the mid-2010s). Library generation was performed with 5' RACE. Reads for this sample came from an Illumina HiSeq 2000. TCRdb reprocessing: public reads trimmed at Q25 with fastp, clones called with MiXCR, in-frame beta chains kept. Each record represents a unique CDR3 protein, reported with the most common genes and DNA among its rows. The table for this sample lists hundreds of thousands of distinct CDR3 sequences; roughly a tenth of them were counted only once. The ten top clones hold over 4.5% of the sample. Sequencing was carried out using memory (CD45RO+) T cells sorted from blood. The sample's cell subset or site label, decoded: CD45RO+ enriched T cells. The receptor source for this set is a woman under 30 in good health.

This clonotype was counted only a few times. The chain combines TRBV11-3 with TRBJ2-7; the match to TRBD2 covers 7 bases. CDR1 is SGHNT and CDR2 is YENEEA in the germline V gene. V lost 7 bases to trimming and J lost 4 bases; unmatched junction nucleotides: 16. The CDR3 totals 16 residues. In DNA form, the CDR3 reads TGTGCCAGCACCCCCTCCACGGGGGGAATCCAATACGAGCAGTACTTC. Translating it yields CASTPSTGGIQYEQYF.

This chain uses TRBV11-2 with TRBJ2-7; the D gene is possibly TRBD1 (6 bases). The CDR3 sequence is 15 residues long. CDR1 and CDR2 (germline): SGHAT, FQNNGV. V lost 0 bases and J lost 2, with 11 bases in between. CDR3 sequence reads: CASSLERAGAYEQYF. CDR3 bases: TGTGCCAGCAGCTTAGAAAGAGCAGGGGCCTACGAGCAGTACTTC.

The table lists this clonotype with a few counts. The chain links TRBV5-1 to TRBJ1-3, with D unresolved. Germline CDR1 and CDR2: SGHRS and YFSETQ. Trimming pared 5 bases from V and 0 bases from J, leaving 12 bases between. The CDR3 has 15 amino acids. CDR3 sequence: CASRIGPVSGNTIYF. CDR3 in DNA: TGCGCCAGCAGGATAGGACCGGTCTCTGGAAACACCATATATTTT. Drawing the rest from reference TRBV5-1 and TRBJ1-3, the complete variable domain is KAGVTQTPRYLIKTRGQQVTLSCSPISGHRSVSWYQQTPGQGLQFLFEYFSETQRNKGNFPGRFSGRQFSNSRSEMNVSTLELGDSALYLCASRIGPVSGNTIYFGEGSWLTVV.

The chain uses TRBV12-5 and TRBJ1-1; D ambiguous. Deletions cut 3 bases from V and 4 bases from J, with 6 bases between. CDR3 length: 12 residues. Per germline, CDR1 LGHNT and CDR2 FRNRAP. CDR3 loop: CASGFAGTEAFF. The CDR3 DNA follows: TGTGCTAGTGGTTTTGCGGGCACTGAAGCTTTCTTT.

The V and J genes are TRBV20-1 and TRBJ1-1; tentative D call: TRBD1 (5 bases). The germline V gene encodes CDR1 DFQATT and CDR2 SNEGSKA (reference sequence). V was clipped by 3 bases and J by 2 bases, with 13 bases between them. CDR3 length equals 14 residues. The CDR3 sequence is CSASVRARNTEAFF. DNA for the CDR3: TGCAGTGCTAGTGTCAGGGCGAGAAACACTGAAGCTTTCTTT.

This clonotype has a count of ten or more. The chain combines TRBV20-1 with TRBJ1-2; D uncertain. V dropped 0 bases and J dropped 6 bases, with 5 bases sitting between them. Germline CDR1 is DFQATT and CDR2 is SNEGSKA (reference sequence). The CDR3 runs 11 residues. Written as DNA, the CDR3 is TGCAGTGCTAGAGAGCCTCATGGCTACACCTTC. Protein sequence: CSAREPHGYTF.

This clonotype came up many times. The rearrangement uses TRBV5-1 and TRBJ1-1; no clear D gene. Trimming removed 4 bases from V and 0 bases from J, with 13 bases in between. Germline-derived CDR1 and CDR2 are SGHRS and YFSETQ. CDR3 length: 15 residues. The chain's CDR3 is CASSMTSYMNTEAFF. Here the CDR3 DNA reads TGCGCCAGCAGCATGACATCCTACATGAACACTGAAGCTTTCTTT.

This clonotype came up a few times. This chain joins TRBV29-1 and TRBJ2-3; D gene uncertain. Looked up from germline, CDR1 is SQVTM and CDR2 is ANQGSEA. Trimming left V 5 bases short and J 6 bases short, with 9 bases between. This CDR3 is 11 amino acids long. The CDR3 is CSVTLGDTQYF. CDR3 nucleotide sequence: TGCAGCGTTACACTCGGGGATACGCAGTATTTT.

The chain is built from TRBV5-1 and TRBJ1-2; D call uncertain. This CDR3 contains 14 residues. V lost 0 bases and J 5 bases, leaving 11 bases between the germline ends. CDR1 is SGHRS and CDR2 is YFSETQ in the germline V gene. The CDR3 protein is CASSLAGESYGYTF. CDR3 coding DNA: TGCGCCAGCAGCTTGGCCGGGGAGAGTTATGGCTACACCTTC. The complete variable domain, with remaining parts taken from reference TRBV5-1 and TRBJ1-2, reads KAGVTQTPRYLIKTRGQQVTLSCSPISGHRSVSWYQQTPGQGLQFLFEYFSETQRNKGNFPGRFSGRQFSNSRSEMNVSTLELGDSALYLCASSLAGESYGYTFGSGTRLTVV.

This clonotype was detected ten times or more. CDR3 in amino acids: CATAQQGYYEQYF. The CDR3 nucleotides are TGTGCCACCGCGCAGCAAGGGTACTACGAGCAGTACTTC. This chain joins TRBV15 and TRBJ2-7; D not certain. Germline assignment: CDR1 LNHNV and CDR2 YYDKDF (reference sequence). The CDR3 loop spans 13 amino acids. The germline V and J ends were trimmed by 8 bases and 3 bases, with 14 bases remaining between them.

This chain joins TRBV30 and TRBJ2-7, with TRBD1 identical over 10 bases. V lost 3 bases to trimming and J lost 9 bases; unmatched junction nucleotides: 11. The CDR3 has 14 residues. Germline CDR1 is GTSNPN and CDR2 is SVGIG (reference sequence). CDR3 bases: TGTGCCTGGAGATTGGGGACAGGGGCAGGCGGGCAGTACTTC. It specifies CAWRLGTGAGGQYF.